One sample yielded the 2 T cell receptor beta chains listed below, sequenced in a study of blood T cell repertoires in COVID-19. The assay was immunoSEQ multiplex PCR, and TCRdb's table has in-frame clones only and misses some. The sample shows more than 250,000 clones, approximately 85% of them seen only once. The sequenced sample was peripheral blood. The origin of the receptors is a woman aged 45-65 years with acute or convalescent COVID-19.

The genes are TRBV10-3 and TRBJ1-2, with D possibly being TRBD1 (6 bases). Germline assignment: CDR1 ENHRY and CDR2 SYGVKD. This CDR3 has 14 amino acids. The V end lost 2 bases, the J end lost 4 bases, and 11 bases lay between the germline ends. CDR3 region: CAISEPDRPYGYTF. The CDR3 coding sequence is TGTGCCATCAGTGAGCCCGACAGGCCCTATGGCTACACCTTC.

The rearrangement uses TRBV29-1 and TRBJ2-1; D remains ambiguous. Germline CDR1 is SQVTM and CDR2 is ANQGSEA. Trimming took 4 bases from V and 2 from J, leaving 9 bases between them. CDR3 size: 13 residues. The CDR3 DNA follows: TGCAGCGTTGGACCCGACACCTACAATGAGCAGTTCTTC. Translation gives CSVGPDTYNEQFF.